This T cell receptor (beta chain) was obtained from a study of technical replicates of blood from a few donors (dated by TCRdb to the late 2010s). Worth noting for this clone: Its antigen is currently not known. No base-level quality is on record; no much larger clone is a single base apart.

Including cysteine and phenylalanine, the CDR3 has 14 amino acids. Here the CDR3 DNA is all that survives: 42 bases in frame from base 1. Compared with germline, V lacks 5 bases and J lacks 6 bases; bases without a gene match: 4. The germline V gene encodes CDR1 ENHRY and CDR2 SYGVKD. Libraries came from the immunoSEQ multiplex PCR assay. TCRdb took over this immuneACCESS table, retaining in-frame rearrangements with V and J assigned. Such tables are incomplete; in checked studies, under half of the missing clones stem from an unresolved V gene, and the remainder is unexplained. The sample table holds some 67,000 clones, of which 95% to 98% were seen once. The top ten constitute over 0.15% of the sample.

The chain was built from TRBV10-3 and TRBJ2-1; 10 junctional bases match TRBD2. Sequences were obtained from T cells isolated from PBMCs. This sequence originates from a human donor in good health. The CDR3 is CAISLAGEPNEQFF. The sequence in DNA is TGTGCCATCAGTCTAGCGGGAGAGCCCAATGAGCAGTTCTTC.